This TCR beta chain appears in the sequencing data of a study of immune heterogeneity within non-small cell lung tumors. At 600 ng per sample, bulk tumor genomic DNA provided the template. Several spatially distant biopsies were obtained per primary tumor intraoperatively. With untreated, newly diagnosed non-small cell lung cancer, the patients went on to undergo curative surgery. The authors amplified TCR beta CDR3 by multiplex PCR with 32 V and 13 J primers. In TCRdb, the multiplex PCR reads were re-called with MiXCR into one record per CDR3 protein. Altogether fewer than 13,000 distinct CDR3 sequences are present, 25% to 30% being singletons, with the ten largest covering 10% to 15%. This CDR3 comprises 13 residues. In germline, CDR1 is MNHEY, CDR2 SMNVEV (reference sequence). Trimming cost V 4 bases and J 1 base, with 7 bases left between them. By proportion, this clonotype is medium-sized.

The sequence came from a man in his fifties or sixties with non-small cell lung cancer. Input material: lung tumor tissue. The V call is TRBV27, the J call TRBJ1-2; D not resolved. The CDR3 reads CASSYSLNYGYTF. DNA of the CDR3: TGTGCCAGCAGTTATTCTCTTAACTATGGCTACACCTTC.